This T cell receptor beta chain was retrieved from a study of vaccination and CD4 T cells after COVID-19. Trimming pared 0 bases from V and 10 bases from J, leaving 15 bases between. The CDR3 extends over 14 amino acids. Germline CDR1 and CDR2: SGHNT and YENEEA. This clonotype was observed a few times. Its antigen is currently unknown. Cultured CD4+ T cells had their DNA profiled by the Oncomine TCR Beta short-read assay. TCRdb passed the PCR reads through MiXCR, listing each CDR3 protein once. The repertoire consists of some 11,000 distinct CDR3 sequences, with 55% to 75% occurring once and the leading ten covering roughly 10%. Treatment meaning: approximately 10-day PBMC culture with coronavirus spike peptide pools or control peptides (ViraFEST assay).

The source is a human donor who had recovered from COVID-19. The rearrangement uses TRBV11-3 and TRBJ1-2; D possibly corresponds to TRBD1 (6 bases). Sequenced here: CD4+ T cells from blood, cultured in vitro, sampled before SARS-CoV-2 vaccination. CDR3 DNA sequence: TGTGCCAGCAGCTTAGAGGGTTATGGGGACATCTACACCTTC. It codes for CASSLEGYGDIYTF.